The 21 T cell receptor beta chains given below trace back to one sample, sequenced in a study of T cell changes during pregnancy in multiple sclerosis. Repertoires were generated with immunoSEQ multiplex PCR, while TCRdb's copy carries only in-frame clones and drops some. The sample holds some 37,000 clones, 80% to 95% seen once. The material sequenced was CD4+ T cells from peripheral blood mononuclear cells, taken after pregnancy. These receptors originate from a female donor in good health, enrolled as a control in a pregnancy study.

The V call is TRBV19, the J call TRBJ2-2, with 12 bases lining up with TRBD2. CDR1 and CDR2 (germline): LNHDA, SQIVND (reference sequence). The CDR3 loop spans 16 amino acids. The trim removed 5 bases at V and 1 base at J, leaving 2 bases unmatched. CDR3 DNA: TGTGCCAGTAGTCGACTAGCGGGGGAGAACACCGGGGAGCTGTTTTTT. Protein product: CASSRLAGENTGELFF.

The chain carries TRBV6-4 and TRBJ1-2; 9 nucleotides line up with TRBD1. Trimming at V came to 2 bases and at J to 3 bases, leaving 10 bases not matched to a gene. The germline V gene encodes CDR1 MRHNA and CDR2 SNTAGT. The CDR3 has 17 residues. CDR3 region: CASSDPGDRELHYGYTF. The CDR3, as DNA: TGTGCCAGCAGTGACCCAGGGGACAGGGAACTCCACTATGGCTACACCTTC.

This CDR3 reads CASSVGLAGGRYEQYF. The CDR3 DNA reads as TGTGCCAGCAGTGTGGGGTTAGCGGGAGGTCGGTACGAGCAGTACTTC. The rearrangement links TRBV25-1 to TRBJ2-7; 10 bases agree with TRBD2. Trimming cost V 4 bases and J 4 bases; bases outside gene matches: 10. This CDR3 is built from 16 residues. Germline loops: CDR1 MGHDK, CDR2 SYGVNS.

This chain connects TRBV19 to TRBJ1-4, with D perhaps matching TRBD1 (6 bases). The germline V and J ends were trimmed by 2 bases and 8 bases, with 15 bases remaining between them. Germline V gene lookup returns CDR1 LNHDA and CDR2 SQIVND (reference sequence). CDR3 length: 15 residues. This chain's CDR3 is CASSILGQPSEKLFF. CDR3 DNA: TGTGCCAGTAGTATACTGGGACAACCTTCCGAAAAACTGTTTTTT.

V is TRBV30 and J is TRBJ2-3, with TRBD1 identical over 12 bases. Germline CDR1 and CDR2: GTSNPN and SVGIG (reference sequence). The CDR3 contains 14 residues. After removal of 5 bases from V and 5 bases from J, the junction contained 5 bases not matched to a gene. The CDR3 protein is CAWAGTGGLDTQYF. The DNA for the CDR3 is TGTGCCTGGGCCGGGACAGGGGGCTTAGATACGCAGTATTTT.

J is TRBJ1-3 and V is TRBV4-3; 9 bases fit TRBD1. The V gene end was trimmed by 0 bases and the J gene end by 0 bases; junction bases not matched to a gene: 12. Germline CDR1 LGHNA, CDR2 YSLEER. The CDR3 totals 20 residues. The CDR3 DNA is TGCGCCAGCAGCCAAGATTGGGGGACAGGGACCATCCTCTCTGGAAACACCATATATTTT. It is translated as CASSQDWGTGTILSGNTIYF.

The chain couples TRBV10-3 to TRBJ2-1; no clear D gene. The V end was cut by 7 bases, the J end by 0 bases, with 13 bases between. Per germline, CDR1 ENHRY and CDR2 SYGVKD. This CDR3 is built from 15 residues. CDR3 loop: CAITKEPSSYNEQFF. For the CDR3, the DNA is TGTGCCATCACGAAGGAGCCAAGCTCCTACAATGAGCAGTTCTTC.

CDR3 residues: CASSKLAGPQETQYF. The CDR3 nucleotides are TGCGCCAGCAGCAAATTAGCGGGACCACAAGAGACCCAGTACTTC. The rearrangement joins TRBV5-1 to TRBJ2-5, with 8 bases aligning to TRBD2. CDR3 size: 15 residues. Germline assignment: CDR1 SGHRS and CDR2 YFSETQ. The J segment lost 2 bases and the V segment lost 4 bases, leaving 7 bases of the junction unmatched.

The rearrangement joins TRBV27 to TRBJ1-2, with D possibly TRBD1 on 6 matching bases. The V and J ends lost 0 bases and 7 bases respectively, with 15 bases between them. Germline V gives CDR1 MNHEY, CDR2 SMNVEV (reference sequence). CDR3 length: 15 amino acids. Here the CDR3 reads CASSLSWEGVSGYTF. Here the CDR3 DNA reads TGTGCCAGCAGTTTATCGTGGGAGGGGGTAAGTGGCTACACCTTC.

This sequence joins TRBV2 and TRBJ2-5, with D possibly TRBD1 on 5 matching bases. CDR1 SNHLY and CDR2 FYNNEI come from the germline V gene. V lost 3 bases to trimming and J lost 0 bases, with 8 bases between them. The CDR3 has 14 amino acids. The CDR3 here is CASSESGNQETQYF. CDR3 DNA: TGTGCCAGCAGTGAGTCAGGGAACCAAGAGACCCAGTACTTC.

The CDR3 loop reads CASSIHFNEQFF. DNA for the CDR3: TGTGCCAGTAGTATCCACTTCAATGAGCAGTTCTTC. The rearrangement uses TRBV19 and TRBJ2-1; D is undetermined. The V and J ends lost 3 bases and 6 bases respectively, with 6 bases between them. In germline, CDR1 is LNHDA, CDR2 SQIVND (reference sequence). The CDR3 consists of 12 residues.

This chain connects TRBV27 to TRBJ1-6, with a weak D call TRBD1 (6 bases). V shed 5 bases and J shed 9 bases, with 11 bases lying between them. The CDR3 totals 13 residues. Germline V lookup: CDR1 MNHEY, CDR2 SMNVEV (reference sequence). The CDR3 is CASSLDRFSPLHF. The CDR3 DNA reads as TGTGCCAGCAGTCTCGACAGGTTTTCACCCCTCCACTTT.

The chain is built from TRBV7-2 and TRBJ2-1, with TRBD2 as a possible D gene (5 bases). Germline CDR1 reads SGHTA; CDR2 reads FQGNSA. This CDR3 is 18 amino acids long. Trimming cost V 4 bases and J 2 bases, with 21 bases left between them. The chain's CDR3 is CASSSPRGRLRTYNEQFF. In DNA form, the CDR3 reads TGTGCCAGCAGCTCACCCCGGGGTCGGCTTCGCACCTACAATGAGCAGTTCTTC. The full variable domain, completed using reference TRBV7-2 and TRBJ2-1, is GAGVSQSPSNKVTEKGKDVELRCDPISGHTALYWYRQSLGQGLEFLIYFQGNSAPDKSGLPSDRFSAERTGGSVSTLTIQRTQQEDSAVYLCASSSPRGRLRTYNEQFFGPGTRLTVL.

Here the CDR3 DNA reads TGTGCCAGCAGCCCCCGCGACAGGGTGAAGTACTTC. Protein sequence: CASSPRDRVKYF. The chain is built from TRBV14 and TRBJ2-7, with 7 bases matching TRBD1. Germline V gene sequence: CDR1 SGHDN, CDR2 FVKESK. The CDR3 extends over 12 amino acids. Germline trimming cut 4 bases from V and 11 bases from J; bases unmatched to any gene: 8.

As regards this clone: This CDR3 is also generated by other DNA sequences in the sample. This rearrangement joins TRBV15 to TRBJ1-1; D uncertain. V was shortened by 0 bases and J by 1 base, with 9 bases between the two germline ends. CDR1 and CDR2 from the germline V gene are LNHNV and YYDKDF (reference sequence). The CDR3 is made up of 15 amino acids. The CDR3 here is CATSRDLAGNTEAFF. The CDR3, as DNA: TGTGCCACCAGCAGAGATTTGGCGGGGAACACTGAAGCTTTCTTT.

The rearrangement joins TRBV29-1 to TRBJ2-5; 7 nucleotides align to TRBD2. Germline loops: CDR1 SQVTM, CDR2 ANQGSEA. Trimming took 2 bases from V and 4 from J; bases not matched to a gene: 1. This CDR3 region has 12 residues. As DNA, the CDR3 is TGCAGCGTTGAATCGGGGGGAGAGACCCAGTACTTC. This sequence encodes CSVESGGETQYF.

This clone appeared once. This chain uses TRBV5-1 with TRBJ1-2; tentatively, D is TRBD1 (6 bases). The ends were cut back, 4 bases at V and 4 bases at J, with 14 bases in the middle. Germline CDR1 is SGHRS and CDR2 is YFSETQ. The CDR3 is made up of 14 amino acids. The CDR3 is CASSTTQGPYGYTF. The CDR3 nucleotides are TGCGCCAGCAGCACAACACAGGGCCCCTATGGCTACACCTTC.

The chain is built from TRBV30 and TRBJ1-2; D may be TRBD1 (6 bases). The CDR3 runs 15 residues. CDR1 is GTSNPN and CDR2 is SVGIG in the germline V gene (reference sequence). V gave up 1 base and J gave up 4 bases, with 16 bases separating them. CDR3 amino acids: CAWSAKSGGGYGYTF. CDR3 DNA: TGTGCCTGGAGTGCGAAGTCGGGGGGCGGCTATGGCTACACCTTC.

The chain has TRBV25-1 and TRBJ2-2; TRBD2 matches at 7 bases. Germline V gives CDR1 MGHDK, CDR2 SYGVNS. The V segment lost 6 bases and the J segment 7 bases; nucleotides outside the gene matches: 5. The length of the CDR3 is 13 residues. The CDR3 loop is CASSAGAGGELFF. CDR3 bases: TGTGCCAGCAGCGCGGGAGCGGGCGGGGAGCTGTTTTTT. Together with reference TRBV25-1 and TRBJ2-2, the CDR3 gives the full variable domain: EADIYQTPRYLVIGTGKKITLECSQTMGHDKMYWYQQDPGMELHLIHYSYGVNSTEKGDLSSESTVSRIRTEHFPLTLESARPSHTSQYLCASSAGAGGELFFGEGSRLTVL.

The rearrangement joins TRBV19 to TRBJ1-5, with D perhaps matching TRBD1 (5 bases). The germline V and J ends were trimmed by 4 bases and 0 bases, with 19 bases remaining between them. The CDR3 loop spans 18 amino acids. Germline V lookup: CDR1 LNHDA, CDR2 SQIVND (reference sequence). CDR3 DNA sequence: TGTGCCAGTAGTACCCCTTCGGGCAGGGATTATAGCAATCAGCCCCAGCATTTT. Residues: CASSTPSGRDYSNQPQHF.

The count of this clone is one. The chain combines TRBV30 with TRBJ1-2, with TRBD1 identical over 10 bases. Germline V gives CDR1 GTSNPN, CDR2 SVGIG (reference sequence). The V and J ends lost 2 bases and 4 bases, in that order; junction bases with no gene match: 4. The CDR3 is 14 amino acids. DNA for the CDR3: TGTGCCTGGAGTCGGGACAGGGGAGGCTATGGCTACACCTTC. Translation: CAWSRDRGGYGYTF.